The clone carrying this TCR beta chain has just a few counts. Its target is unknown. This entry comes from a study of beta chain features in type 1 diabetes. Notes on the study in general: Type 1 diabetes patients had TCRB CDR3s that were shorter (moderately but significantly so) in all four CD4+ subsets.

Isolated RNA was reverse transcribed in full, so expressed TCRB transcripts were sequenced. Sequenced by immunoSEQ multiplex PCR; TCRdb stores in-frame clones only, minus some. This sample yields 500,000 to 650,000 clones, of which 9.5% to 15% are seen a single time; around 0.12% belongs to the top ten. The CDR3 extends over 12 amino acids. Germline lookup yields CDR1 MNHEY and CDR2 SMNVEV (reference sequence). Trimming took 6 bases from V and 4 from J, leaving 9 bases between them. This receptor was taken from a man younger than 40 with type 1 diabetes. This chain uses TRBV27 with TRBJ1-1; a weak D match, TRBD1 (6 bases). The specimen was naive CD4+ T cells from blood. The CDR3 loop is CASRAGATEAFF. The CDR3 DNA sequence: TGTGCCAGCAGAGCAGGGGCCACTGAAGCTTTCTTT.